Listed below are T cell receptor beta chains from one sample, sequenced in a study of T cell repertoires in aging, cancer and after chemotherapy. TCRdb reprocessed the multiplex PCR reads via MiXCR and lists one record per CDR3 protein. The sample gives 19,000 or so distinct CDR3 sequences, less than 45% of which show up once; more than 15% is in the top ten. The specimen sequenced was blood. These receptors were taken from a human donor with a solid tumor. Both conserved end residues are part of each CDR3. The D gene is left open where the match is weak. Clone size is shown for a subset of rows, as once, few, many or a class of expanded clone.

v_gene	j_gene	abundance	d_gene	CDR3nt	CDR3aa
TRBV13	TRBJ2-5	once	NA	TGTGCCAGCAGCTACCGAGAGGGGGAAGAGACCCAGTACTTC	CASSYREGEETQYF
TRBV19	TRBJ2-3	medium-sized	TRBD2	TGTGCCAGTAGGGGGACTAGCGGGTCCACAGATACGCAGTATTTT	CASRGTSGSTDTQYF
TRBV15	TRBJ2-6	NA	NA	TGTGCCACCAGCGGCGGGACAGATCTAACCGGGGCCAACGTCCTGACTTTC	CATSGGTDLTGANVLTF
TRBV12-3/TRBV12-4	TRBJ2-2	NA	NA	TGTGCCAGCAGCTTGGGACATATGAACACCGGGGAGCTGTTTTTT	CASSLGHMNTGELFF
TRBV27	TRBJ1-2	NA	TRBD1	TGTGCCAGCAGTTTATGGACAGGCGAAAATAACTATGGCTACACCTTC	CASSLWTGENNYGYTF
TRBV29-1	TRBJ1-2	few	NA	TGCAGCGTTGACCCATCCCCGGTCGGGGGCTACACCTTC	CSVDPSPVGGYTF
TRBV7-9	TRBJ2-7	once	TRBD1	TGTGCCAGCAGCTTAGATGGGACAGGGGATCGCGAGCAGTACTTC	CASSLDGTGDREQYF
TRBV12-3/TRBV12-4	TRBJ1-5	NA	NA	TGTGCCAGCAGTTCGGGGGGACATTCGAGCAATCAGCCCCAGCATTTT	CASSSGGHSSNQPQHF
TRBV28	TRBJ1-1	few	NA	TGTGCCAGCAGTGGGCCCTCGGTCGGGCTTGAAGCTTTCTTT	CASSGPSVGLEAFF
TRBV19	TRBJ1-5	NA	NA	TGTGCCAGTAGTATTCCCGGGGCGGGCAATCAGCCCCAGCATTTT	CASSIPGAGNQPQHF
TRBV27	TRBJ2-7	NA	TRBD2	TGTGCCAGCAAGGGACTAGCGGGGGAGACCTACGAGCAGTACTTC	CASKGLAGETYEQYF